This T cell receptor beta chain was documented in a study of identical twins. As for this clonotype: No antigen is known for it.

General study findings and limits: The study found weaker excess twin sharing in beta out-of-frame sequences.

This CDR3 has 13 residues. Trimming removed 8 bases from V and 4 bases from J, with 14 bases in between. From germline, CDR1 is MNHEY and CDR2 SVGEGT. One entry per CDR3 protein results from TCRdb running MiXCR on the 5' RACE reads. The table lists some 730,000 distinct CDR3 sequences, roughly 18% of them singletons. This sample was shared with a second study, whose subject was T cells expressing NK-cell markers. That work states: The study sequenced eight donors, seven HCMV-seropositive and one seronegative. Roughly 1.0-7.0% of CD8+ T cells in 6 or 7 donors belonged to dominant NKG2C+ clonotypes.

The chain carries TRBV6-2 or TRBV6-3 and TRBJ1-1; no clear D. The sequence came from a woman between 18 and 29 years old in good health. The sequenced material came from PBMCs. CDR3 residues: CASGRQSSTEAFF. The CDR3 DNA reads TGTGCCAGCGGCCGGCAGAGTAGCACTGAAGCTTTCTTT.